This T cell receptor (beta chain) was sequenced in a study of blood T cell repertoires in COVID-19. Study overall: Some COVID-19 samples were acute and others convalescent; all came from the United States, Italy and Spain. T cells, B-cell-depleted T cells, or PBMCs provided the cDNA or gDNA that served as material.

In the source study's methods: By means of reference gene primer amplification, nucleated cell counts were estimated. Method: immunoSEQ multiplex PCR; TCRdb's copy keeps in-frame clones and lacks some. The D gene and trimming were derived from the DNA, and the V and J assignments and clone size from that table. The sample gives a few hundred thousand clones, over 65% of which show up once; about 3% is in the top ten. The germline V gene has CDR1 LNHDA and CDR2 SQIVND (reference sequence). V lost 5 bases to trimming and J lost 0 bases; unmatched junction nucleotides: 8. This CDR3 has 16 amino acids. The sample consisted of peripheral blood. This chain connects TRBV19 to TRBJ2-7; 9 positions match TRBD1. The receptor's source is a woman at least 80 years old with acute or convalescent COVID-19. The CDR3 protein is CASSGYRGQSSYEQYF. The CDR3 DNA reads TGTGCCAGTAGTGGCTACAGGGGGCAGAGCTCCTACGAGCAGTACTTC.